The T cell receptor beta chain under discussion was sequenced for a study of blood T cell repertoires in COVID-19. Study summary: From the United States, Italy and Spain came samples of acute and convalescent COVID-19.

V lost 1 base to trimming and J lost 4 bases, with 4 bases between them. CDR1 LGHDT and CDR2 YNNKEL come from the germline V gene (reference sequence). This CDR3 is 12 amino acids long. Source study methods: By means of reference gene primer amplification, nucleated cell counts were estimated. The protocol was immunoSEQ multiplex PCR, while the TCRdb copy is restricted to in-frame clones and leaves out a portion. From that table come the V and J calls and clone size; the DNA was used to work out D and trimming. The table records 30,000 to 35,000 clones, around four fifths of them present only once. Sequencing was carried out using peripheral blood. The clonotype was recovered from a woman in her fifties or sixties with acute or convalescent COVID-19. The rearrangement joins TRBV3-1 (or the pseudogene TRBV3-2) to TRBJ2-5; D remains unclear. The DNA of the CDR3 is TGTGCCAGCAGCCAAGCGCGAGAGACCCAGTACTTC. Translation gives CASSQARETQYF.